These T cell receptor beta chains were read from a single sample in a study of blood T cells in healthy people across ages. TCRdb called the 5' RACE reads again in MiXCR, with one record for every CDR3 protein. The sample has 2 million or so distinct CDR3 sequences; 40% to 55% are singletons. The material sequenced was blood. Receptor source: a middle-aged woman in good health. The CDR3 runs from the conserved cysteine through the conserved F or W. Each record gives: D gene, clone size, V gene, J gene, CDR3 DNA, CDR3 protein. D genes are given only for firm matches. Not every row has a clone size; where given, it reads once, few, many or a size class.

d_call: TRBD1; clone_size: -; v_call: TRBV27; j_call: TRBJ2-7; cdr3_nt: TGTGCCAGCAACTCCATTACCGGGACAGGGTTCTCCTACGAGCAGTACTTC; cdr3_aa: CASNSITGTGFSYEQYF
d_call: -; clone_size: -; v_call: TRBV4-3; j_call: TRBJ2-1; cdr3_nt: TGCGCCAGCAGCCGTTCGGGGTACGGTGAGCAGTTCTTC; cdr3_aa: CASSRSGYGEQFF
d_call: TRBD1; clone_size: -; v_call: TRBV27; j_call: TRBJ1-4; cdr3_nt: TGTGCCAGCAGCGACAGGGGTGTCCAAGGCGAAAAACTGTTTTTT; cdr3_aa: CASSDRGVQGEKLFF
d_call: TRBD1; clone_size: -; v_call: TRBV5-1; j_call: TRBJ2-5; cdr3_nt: TGCGCCAGCAGCCCAACGGGACAGCCTAACCAAGAGACCCAGTACTTC; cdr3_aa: CASSPTGQPNQETQYF
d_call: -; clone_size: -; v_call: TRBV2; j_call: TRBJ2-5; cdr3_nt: TGTGCCAGCAAAAAGGAAGGTTTTTACCAAGAGACCCAGTACTTC; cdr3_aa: CASKKEGFYQETQYF
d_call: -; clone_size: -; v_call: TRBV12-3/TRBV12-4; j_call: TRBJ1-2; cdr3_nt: TGTGCCAGCAGTCCTCGGACAGTAGGAGGCTACACCTTC; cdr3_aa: CASSPRTVGGYTF
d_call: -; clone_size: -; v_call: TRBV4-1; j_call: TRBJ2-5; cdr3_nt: TGCGCCAGCAGCCAAGGTAATGGGAGAGAGACCCAGTACTTC; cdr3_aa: CASSQGNGRETQYF
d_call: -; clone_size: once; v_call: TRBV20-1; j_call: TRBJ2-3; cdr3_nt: TGCAGTGCTGCCGGGACAAGAAGCACAGATACGCAGTATTTT; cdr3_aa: CSAAGTRSTDTQYF
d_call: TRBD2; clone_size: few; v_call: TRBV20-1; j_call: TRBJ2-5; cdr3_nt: TGCAGTGCCTCCACTAGCGGGGGGCGGGTTGGGGAGACCCAGTACTTC; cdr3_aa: CSASTSGGRVGETQYF
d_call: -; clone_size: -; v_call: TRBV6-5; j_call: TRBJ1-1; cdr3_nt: TGTGCCAGCAGTTACTCGGCAGGGGTATTCAACACTGAAGCTTTCTTT; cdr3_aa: CASSYSAGVFNTEAFF
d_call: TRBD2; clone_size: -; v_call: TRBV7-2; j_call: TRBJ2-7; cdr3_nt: TGTGCCAGCAGCTTAGCGAGCGGGGGGGCCCCCTACGAGCAGTACTTC; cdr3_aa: CASSLASGGAPYEQYF
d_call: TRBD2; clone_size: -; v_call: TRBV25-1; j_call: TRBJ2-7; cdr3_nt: TGTGCCGGCAGTTTAGTCGGGGGGGCCGACGAGCAGTACTTC; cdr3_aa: CAGSLVGGADEQYF
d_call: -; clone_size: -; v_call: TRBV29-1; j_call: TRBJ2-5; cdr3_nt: TGCAGCGTCCGGACTAGCAGGGGGCTGGAAGAGACCCAGTACTTC; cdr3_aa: CSVRTSRGLEETQYF
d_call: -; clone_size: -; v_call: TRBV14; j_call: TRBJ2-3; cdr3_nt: TGTGCCAGCAGCCAAGCAACAGCGGGAGATACGCAGTATTTT; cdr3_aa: CASSQATAGDTQYF
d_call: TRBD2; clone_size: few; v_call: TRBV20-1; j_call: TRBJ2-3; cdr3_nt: TGCAGTGCTAGTGAACCCCCGGGACTAGCGACGACAGATACGCAGTATTTT; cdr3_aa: CSASEPPGLATTDTQYF
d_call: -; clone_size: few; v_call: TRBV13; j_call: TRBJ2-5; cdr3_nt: TGTGCCAGCAGCTCTCGCCGGGGACCGACTTACGAGGCCCAGTACTTC; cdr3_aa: CASSSRRGPTYEAQYF
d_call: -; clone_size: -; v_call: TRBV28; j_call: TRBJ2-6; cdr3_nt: TGTGCCAGCAGTTGTAGGGGATCTGGGGCCAACGTCCTGACTTTC; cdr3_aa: CASSCRGSGANVLTF
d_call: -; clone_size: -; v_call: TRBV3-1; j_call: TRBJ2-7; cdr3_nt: TGTGCCAGCAGCCAAGTCGCCAGAACCCACGAGCAGTACTTC; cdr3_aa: CASSQVARTHEQYF
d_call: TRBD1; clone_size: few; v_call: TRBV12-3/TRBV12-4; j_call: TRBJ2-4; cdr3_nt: TGTGCCAGCAGTTTCCCAGGGGGCGCAAAGTACTTC; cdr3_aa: CASSFPGGAKYF
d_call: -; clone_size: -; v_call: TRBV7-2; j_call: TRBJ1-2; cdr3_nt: TGTGCCAGCAGCTTAGTATCTGGACAGACATCCTATGGCTACACCTTC; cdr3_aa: CASSLVSGQTSYGYTF
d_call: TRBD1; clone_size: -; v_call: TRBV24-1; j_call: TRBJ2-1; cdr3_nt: TGTGCCACCAGTGATCTGGGGACAGCCTACAATGAGCAGTTCTTC; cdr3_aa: CATSDLGTAYNEQFF
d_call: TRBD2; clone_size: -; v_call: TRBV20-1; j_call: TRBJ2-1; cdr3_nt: TGCAGTGCCACCGGGACTAGCGGGGAGAATGAGCAGTTCTTC; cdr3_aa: CSATGTSGENEQFF
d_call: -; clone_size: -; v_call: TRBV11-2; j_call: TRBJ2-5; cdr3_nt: TGTGCCAGCAGCTTAGATCAGGATAGATTGACCCAGTACTTC; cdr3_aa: CASSLDQDRLTQYF
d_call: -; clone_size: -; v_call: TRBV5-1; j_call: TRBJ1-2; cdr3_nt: TGCGCCGGCAGCCAGGACCATTACTATGGCTACACCTTC; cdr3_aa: CAGSQDHYYGYTF
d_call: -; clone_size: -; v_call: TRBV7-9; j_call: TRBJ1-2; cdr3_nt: TGTGCCAGCAGCGCCGCTGGCAGGCGTCGGAGGGGCTACACCTTC; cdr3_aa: CASSAAGRRRRGYTF